The rows below give T cell receptor beta chains drawn from one sample of a study of T cell responses to AZD1222 COVID-19 vaccine. This table comes from immunoSEQ multiplex PCR, and its TCRdb copy is limited to in-frame clones, with some not included. The repertoire holds about 97,000 clones, with about 88% as singletons. Sequences were derived from peripheral blood, sampled on day 0 of AZD1222 vaccination. These receptors were taken from an adult in good health. Each CDR3 is given with its conserved first and last residue. A D gene is named only where the DNA matches it firmly. Size tells how often a clone was seen (once, few, many) or the class of an expanded clone, and some rows leave it out.

D gene | J gene | clone size | V gene | CDR3 DNA | CDR3 protein
TRBD1 | TRBJ2-7 | - | TRBV5-4 | TGTGCCAGCAGCTTAGCCGGGACAGCCTACGAGCAGTACTTC | CASSLAGTAYEQYF
TRBD1 | TRBJ1-2 | once | TRBV6-1 | TGTGCCAGCAGTGAAGCGGGGACAGCTTATGGCTACACCTTC | CASSEAGTAYGYTF
- | TRBJ1-1 | few | TRBV5-1 | TGCGCCAGCAGCTTACTCTCAGGGGCAGGTACTGAAGCTTTCTTT | CASSLLSGAGTEAFF
- | TRBJ1-4 | - | TRBV19 | TGTGCCAGTAGTATGCAGACGAAGGGGGATGAAAAACTGTTTTTT | CASSMQTKGDEKLFF
TRBD1 | TRBJ1-4 | once | TRBV5-1 | TGCGCCAGCAGCTGGGACAGGGCAGGAATAGGTGAAAAACTGTTTTTT | CASSWDRAGIGEKLFF
TRBD2 | TRBJ2-3 | once | TRBV7-2 | TGTGCCAGCAGCCCCAGCGGGGGGGCCGGTACGCAGTATTTT | CASSPSGGAGTQYF
TRBD1 | TRBJ1-6 | once | TRBV5-1 | TGCGCCAGCAGCCCACTGCAGGGGGACCCCTATAATTCACCCCTCCACTTT | CASSPLQGDPYNSPLHF
TRBD1 | TRBJ1-2 | - | TRBV7-6 | TGTGCCAGCAGCCTGGAAGGACAGGGAAGGGATGGCTACACCTTC | CASSLEGQGRDGYTF
TRBD1 | TRBJ1-4 | - | TRBV19 | TGTGCCAGTAGTCCCCCCAGGGGGCTTGAAAAACTGTTTTTT | CASSPPRGLEKLFF
- | TRBJ1-6 | few | TRBV4-3 | TGCGCCAGCAGCCAAGATGGCCAGCCGAATTCACCCCTCCACTTT | CASSQDGQPNSPLHF
- | TRBJ1-5 | - | TRBV6-6 | TGTGCCAGCAGCTTCCAGTATAGCAATCAGCCCCAGCATTTT | CASSFQYSNQPQHF
- | TRBJ1-2 | - | TRBV15 | TGTGCCACCAGCCCCCCAGTGGTCTATGGCTACACCTTC | CATSPPVVYGYTF
- | TRBJ1-3 | - | TRBV6-5 | TGTGCCAGCAGTTCCTGGGGAAAGGGTCGCGGAAACACCATATATTTT | CASSSWGKGRGNTIYF
TRBD1 | TRBJ2-7 | - | TRBV3-1/TRBV3-2 | TGTGCCAGCAGACTGAAAGGGACAGGAACCTACGAGCAGTACTTC | CASRLKGTGTYEQYF
- | TRBJ1-2 | - | TRBV5-4 | TGTGCCAGCACCTTCTCCCGCGACTTCTATGGCTACACCTTC | CASTFSRDFYGYTF
- | TRBJ1-4 | - | TRBV9 | TGTGCCAGCAGCGCGGGTATCCGTAATGAAAAACTGTTTTTT | CASSAGIRNEKLFF
TRBD1 | TRBJ1-6 | - | TRBV19 | TGTGCCAGTAGTCTCGGACAGGGCTACCGTTCACCCCTCCACTTT | CASSLGQGYRSPLHF
- | TRBJ1-2 | - | TRBV21-1 | TGTGCCAGCAGCGGACCCCCGGGTGGCTACACCTTC | CASSGPPGGYTF
TRBD1 | TRBJ2-7 | once | TRBV4-1 | TGCGCCAGCAGTCAGACAGGGACCCCGGTCTACGAGCAGTACTTC | CASSQTGTPVYEQYF
- | TRBJ1-4 | - | TRBV18 | TGTGCCAGCTCACCGACAGGACCTAATGAAAAACTGTTTTTT | CASSPTGPNEKLFF
TRBD2 | TRBJ2-3 | - | TRBV7-2 | TGTGCCAGCAGCCATCAAGCGGGGTCAGATACGCAGTATTTT | CASSHQAGSDTQYF
- | TRBJ1-6 | - | TRBV7-3 | TGTGCCAGCAGCTTAAGAACAGGTGCTAATTCACCCCTCCACTTT | CASSLRTGANSPLHF
TRBD1 | TRBJ1-2 | - | TRBV27 | TGTGCCAGCAGTCCCCCCCCGGGACAGGGTAGTGGCTACACCTTC | CASSPPPGQGSGYTF
- | TRBJ1-1 | - | TRBV6-5 | TGTGCCAGCCCACCCGGAGGGGGGATGAACACTGAAGCTTTCTTT | CASPPGGGMNTEAFF